Below, 20 T cell receptor beta chains from the same sample are listed, as sequenced in a study of blood T cell repertoires in COVID-19. Clones were read by immunoSEQ multiplex PCR, and TCRdb kept only the in-frame ones, dropping some. The sample lists hundreds of thousands of clones, about 86% seen once, with 3.1% in the top ten. The sequencing input was PBMCs or T cells enriched from blood (not recorded which). The source is a woman between 50 and 59 years old in a cohort exposed to, infected with or recovered from COVID-19 (not recorded which).

CDR3 bases: TGCGCCAGCAGCCAAACAGGGTCACCCCTCCACTTT. Protein: CASSQTGSPLHF. This rearrangement joins TRBV4-1 to TRBJ1-6, with a possible D match to TRBD1 (6 bases). The V and J ends lost 2 bases and 10 bases respectively, with 6 bases between them. Germline CDR1 is MGHRA and CDR2 is YSYEKL. The CDR3 is made up of 12 amino acids.

J is TRBJ1-6 and V is TRBV6-2 or TRBV6-3, with 7 positions matching TRBD1. V shed 4 bases, J shed 10 bases, and the junction held 7 bases outside the gene matches. The germline V gene has CDR1 MNHEY and CDR2 SVGEGT. The CDR3 totals 14 residues. CDR3 amino acids: CASSSMGQLSPLHF. The CDR3, as DNA: TGTGCCAGCAGTTCGATGGGACAGCTATCACCCCTCCACTTT.

This sequence joins TRBV4-1 and TRBJ2-3; possible D gene TRBD2, 6 bases. CDR3 length: 14 amino acids. Trimming shortened V by 10 bases and J by 5 bases, and 19 bases separated the two germline ends. In germline, CDR1 is MGHRA, CDR2 YSYEKL. CDR3 protein: CATRLGIAEDTQYF. CDR3 bases: TGCGCCACCAGACTAGGGATCGCGGAAGATACGCAGTATTTT.

This clone was detected once. The chain carries TRBV5-6 and TRBJ1-2; perhaps TRBD1 as D (5 bases). This CDR3 comprises 16 residues. Per germline, CDR1 SGHDT and CDR2 YYEEEE. The V end lost 0 bases, the J end lost 0 bases, and 12 bases lay between the germline ends. CDR3 amino acids: CASSLVLGGTNYGYTF. Here the CDR3 DNA reads TGTGCCAGCAGCTTGGTTTTGGGGGGAACTAACTATGGCTACACCTTC.

In its sample, this clone was seen many times. V usage is TRBV24-1 and J usage is TRBJ2-2, with D possibly matching TRBD1 (6 bases). CDR1 is KGHDR and CDR2 is SFDVKD in the germline V gene. Between the trimmed V and J ends, which lost 5 bases and 5 bases, there was a span of 8 bases. The CDR3 totals 13 residues. The CDR3 region is CATSVTGTGELFF. CDR3 DNA: TGTGCCACCAGTGTCACAGGGACCGGGGAGCTGTTTTTT.

V gene TRBV19 combines with J gene TRBJ1-6, with 8 nucleotides matching TRBD1. V shed 5 bases and J 5 bases; nucleotides not matched to a gene: 11. Germline CDR1 reads LNHDA; CDR2 reads SQIVND (reference sequence). The CDR3 loop spans 17 amino acids. The CDR3 sequence is CASSPRTGGENNSPLHF. CDR3 nucleotide sequence: TGTGCCAGTAGTCCCAGAACAGGGGGGGAAAATAATTCACCCCTCCACTTT.

This clone appeared a few times. The chain has TRBV3-1 (or the pseudogene TRBV3-2) and TRBJ2-7; TRBD1 agrees at 9 bases. The length of the CDR3 is 15 residues. V shed 4 bases and J 5 bases; nucleotides not matched to a gene: 9. Germline CDR1 LGHDT, CDR2 YNNKEL (reference sequence). The CDR3 sequence: CASSRVGQGVNEQYF. The CDR3 coding sequence is TGTGCCAGCAGCCGCGTGGGACAGGGAGTTAACGAGCAGTACTTC.

DNA for the CDR3: TGTGCCAGCAGCGCGCGGGCAGGGGAATATAATGAAAAACTGTTTTTT. It yields the protein CASSARAGEYNEKLFF. The V call is TRBV9, the J call TRBJ1-4, with D possibly TRBD1 on 6 matching bases. Germline V gene data show CDR1 as SGDLS and CDR2 as YYNGEE. The CDR3 has 16 residues. Trimming cost V 3 bases and J 4 bases, with 16 bases left between them.

The chain couples TRBV4-3 to TRBJ1-1; 7 bases are shared with TRBD1. V lost 0 bases and J lost 6; bases outside the gene matches: 13. Per germline, CDR1 LGHNA and CDR2 YSLEER. The CDR3 contains 17 residues. For the CDR3, the DNA is TGCGCCAGCAGCCAAGAAAGGGGTAGGCGACAGGGCCCTGAAGCTTTCTTT. Translating it yields CASSQERGRRQGPEAFF.

The rearrangement uses TRBV25-1 and TRBJ1-4, with a weak D call TRBD1 (5 bases). The CDR3 contains 14 residues. Germline values: CDR1 MGHDK, CDR2 SYGVNS. Trimming cost V 6 bases and J 5 bases, with 13 bases left between them. Here the CDR3 reads CASRPGVWNEKLFF. The CDR3 DNA sequence: TGTGCCAGCAGGCCGGGGGTCTGGAATGAAAAACTGTTTTTT.

The CDR3 sequence is CATRTGNSGNTIYF. CDR3 in DNA: TGTGCCACCAGGACAGGGAACTCTGGAAACACCATATATTTT. The rearrangement joins TRBV6-5 to TRBJ1-3, with TRBD1 matching over 8 bases. This CDR3 has 14 amino acids. With 10 bases clipped from V and 0 bases from J, the junction kept 5 bases outside the gene matches. The germline V gene has CDR1 MNHEY and CDR2 SVGAGI.

This clone was detected only a few times. This chain connects TRBV3-1 (or the pseudogene TRBV3-2) to TRBJ2-2; 7 bases match TRBD2. CDR1 and CDR2 from the germline V gene are LGHDT and YNNKEL (reference sequence). Unmatched junction bases numbered 10, after V lost 5 bases and J lost 4 bases. This CDR3 is built from 16 residues. Here the CDR3 reads CASSKGSGAGTGELFF. In DNA, the CDR3 is TGTGCCAGCAGCAAAGGGAGCGGGGCCGGCACCGGGGAGCTGTTTTTT.

V usage is TRBV15 and J usage is TRBJ1-5, with D unresolved. The CDR3 loop spans 15 amino acids. The V end lost 1 base, the J end lost 4 bases, and 11 bases lay between the germline ends. Germline V CDR1 and CDR2: LNHNV, YYDKDF (reference sequence). The CDR3 nucleotides read TGTGCCACCAGCAGAGTTCGATTGCAGAATCAGCCCCAGCATTTT. Translating gives CATSRVRLQNQPQHF.

The chain links TRBV7-2 to TRBJ2-5, with 10 bases fitting TRBD2. The trim removed 4 bases at V and 3 bases at J, leaving 5 bases unmatched. CDR1 and CDR2 from the germline V gene are SGHTA and FQGNSA. This CDR3 spans 15 amino acids. The CDR3, as DNA: TGTGCCAGCAGCTCGATACTAGCGGGGAAAGAGACCCAGTACTTC. Its translation is CASSSILAGKETQYF.

The rearrangement links TRBV6-5 to TRBJ1-1; D call uncertain. The CDR3 sequence is 13 residues long. The V gene's germline CDR1 is MNHEY and CDR2 SVGAGI. Trimming pared 7 bases from V and 0 bases from J, leaving 9 bases between. CDR3 residues: CASILALNTEAFF. CDR3 nucleotides: TGTGCCAGCATTCTGGCCCTGAACACTGAAGCTTTCTTT.

The chain has TRBV7-2 and TRBJ2-1; 8 bases are shared with TRBD2. CDR1 is SGHTA and CDR2 is FQGNSA in the germline V gene. The CDR3 runs 14 residues. J lost 9 bases, V lost 1 base, and 5 bases had no gene match. CDR3 sequence reads: CASSLVGGAGEQFF. The CDR3 nucleotides are TGTGCCAGCAGCTTAGTCGGGGGGGCCGGTGAGCAGTTCTTC.

The V gene is TRBV18, the J gene TRBJ1-1; perhaps TRBD1 as D (5 bases). V was pared by 2 bases and J by 4 bases, with 14 bases between. The CDR3 runs to 15 residues. Germline V gene lookup returns CDR1 KGHSH and CDR2 LQKENI. CDR3: CASSPIRRDSTEAFF. The CDR3 region has the DNA TGTGCCAGCTCACCAATTCGAAGGGACTCCACTGAAGCTTTCTTT.

This clone occurred once. The chain couples TRBV9 to TRBJ2-5, with D uncertain. Trimming pared 7 bases from V and 5 bases from J, leaving 6 bases between. In germline, CDR1 is SGDLS, CDR2 YYNGEE. The CDR3 contains 10 residues. CDR3 amino acids: CASSCETQYF. CDR3 sequence (DNA): TGTGCCAGCTCGTGTGAGACCCAGTACTTC.

The rearrangement links TRBV19 to TRBJ1-4; tentative D call: TRBD1 (6 bases). The CDR3 loop spans 15 amino acids. CDR1 is LNHDA, CDR2 SQIVND, per germline (reference sequence). V shed 5 bases and J shed 5 bases, with 15 bases lying between them. The CDR3 DNA sequence: TGTGCCAGTAGTCCTATCGACAGGCCGAATGAAAAACTGTTTTTT. Protein sequence: CASSPIDRPNEKLFF.

V usage is TRBV10-3 and J usage is TRBJ1-1, with D uncertain. Germline-derived CDR1 and CDR2 are ENHRY and SYGVKD. The CDR3 length is 16 residues. The ends were cut back, 0 bases at V and 1 base at J, with 12 bases in the middle. The CDR3: CAISESKMAGNTEAFF. CDR3 sequence (DNA): TGTGCCATCAGTGAGTCGAAAATGGCAGGGAACACTGAAGCTTTCTTT.